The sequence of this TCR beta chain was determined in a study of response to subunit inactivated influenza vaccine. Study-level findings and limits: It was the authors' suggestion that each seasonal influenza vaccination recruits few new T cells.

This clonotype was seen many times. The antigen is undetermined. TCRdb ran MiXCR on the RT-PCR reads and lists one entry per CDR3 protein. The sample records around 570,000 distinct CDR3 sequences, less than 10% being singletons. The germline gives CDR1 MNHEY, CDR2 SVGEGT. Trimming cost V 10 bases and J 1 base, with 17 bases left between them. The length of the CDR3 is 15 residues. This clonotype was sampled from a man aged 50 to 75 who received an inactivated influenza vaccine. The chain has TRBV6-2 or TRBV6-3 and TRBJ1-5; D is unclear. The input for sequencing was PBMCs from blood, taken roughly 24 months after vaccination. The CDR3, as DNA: TGTGCCACCCTCAGAGGGTGGGTGAGCAATCAGCCCCAGCATTTT. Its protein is CATLRGWVSNQPQHF.